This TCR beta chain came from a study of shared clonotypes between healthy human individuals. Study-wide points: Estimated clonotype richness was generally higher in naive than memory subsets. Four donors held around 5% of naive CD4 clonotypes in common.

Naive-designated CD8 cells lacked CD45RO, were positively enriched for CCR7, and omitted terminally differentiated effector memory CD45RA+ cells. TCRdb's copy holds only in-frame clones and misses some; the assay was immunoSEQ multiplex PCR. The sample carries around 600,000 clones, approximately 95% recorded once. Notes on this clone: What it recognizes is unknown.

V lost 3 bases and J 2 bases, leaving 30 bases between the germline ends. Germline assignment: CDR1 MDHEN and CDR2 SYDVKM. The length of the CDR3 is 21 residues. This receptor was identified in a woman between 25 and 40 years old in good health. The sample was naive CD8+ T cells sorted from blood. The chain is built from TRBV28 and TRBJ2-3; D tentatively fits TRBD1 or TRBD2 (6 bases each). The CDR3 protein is CASSFLGDTGEILSTTDTQYF. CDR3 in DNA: TGTGCCAGCAGTTTTTTGGGGGACACGGGAGAAATTTTGAGTACCACAGATACGCAGTATTTT.